This is a list of T cell receptor beta chains from one sample in a study of cytomegalovirus exposure and HLA in healthy donors. Profiled with immunoSEQ multiplex PCR; TCRdb holds only in-frame clones, not every one. The sample shows 130,000 to 150,000 clones, around 80% of them seen only once. The source material was PBMCs. Receptor source: a man aged 25 to 45 in good health and CMV-seronegative. Each CDR3 is given with its conserved first and last residue. A D gene is named only where the DNA matches it firmly. Only some rows state a clone size, as once, few, many or a class for expanded clones.

V,J,size,D,DNA,CDR3
TRBV9,TRBJ2-3,NA,TRBD2,TGTGCCAGCAGCGTAGGGGTTAGCGGGGGGCCAGATACGCAGTATTTT,CASSVGVSGGPDTQYF
TRBV23-1,TRBJ2-5,NA,NA,TGCGCCAGCAGTCAATCGAATCCCAGGTACCAGTACTTC,CASSQSNPRYQYF
TRBV19,TRBJ1-1,NA,NA,TGTGCCAGTAGTCGGGGGGAGAACACTGAAGCTTTCTTT,CASSRGENTEAFF
TRBV5-1,TRBJ2-3,NA,NA,TGCGCCAGCACCCTGGAGGGGCACAGCACAGATACGCAGTATTTT,CASTLEGHSTDTQYF
TRBV6-6,TRBJ2-2,NA,TRBD1,TGTGCCAGCAGCGGCAAGGGACAGGCGGCTGGCGGGGAGCTGTTTTTT,CASSGKGQAAGGELFF
TRBV4-1,TRBJ2-2,NA,TRBD2,TGCGCCAGCAGCCAGGGGACTAGCGGGAGAGGTACCGGGGAGCTGTTTTTT,CASSQGTSGRGTGELFF
TRBV29-1,TRBJ2-2,NA,NA,TGCAGCGTTGACAGGGGCGCCGGGGAGCTGTTTTTT,CSVDRGAGELFF
TRBV5-1,TRBJ1-3,NA,NA,TGCGCCAGCAGCTTGCGGCAGGGTACCACCTTCTCTGGAAACACCATATATTTT,CASSLRQGTTFSGNTIYF
TRBV29-1,TRBJ1-1,few,TRBD1,TGCAGCGTTGGAGGGGGCGAAGCTTTCTTT,CSVGGGEAFF
TRBV7-3,TRBJ2-2,NA,NA,TGTGCCAGCAGCTTAAGCGGAGCGAACACCGGGGAGCTGTTTTTT,CASSLSGANTGELFF
TRBV28,TRBJ2-7,NA,NA,TGTGCCAGCAGCCCCCCCGGGAGCTCCTACGAGCAGTACTTC,CASSPPGSSYEQYF
TRBV2,TRBJ2-3,NA,NA,TGTGCCAGCAGTGATCAGATCACAGATACGCAGTATTTT,CASSDQITDTQYF
TRBV7-9,TRBJ2-3,NA,NA,TGTGCCAGCAGCTTAAGGCAGGGTTTAAGCACAGATACGCAGTATTTT,CASSLRQGLSTDTQYF
TRBV25-1,TRBJ1-1,NA,NA,TGTGCCAGCAGCCTTAGACAGAACACTGAAGCTTTCTTT,CASSLRQNTEAFF
TRBV4-1,TRBJ2-1,few,NA,TGCGCCAGCAGCCAAGATTCCGATGAGCAGTTCTTC,CASSQDSDEQFF
TRBV5-4,TRBJ1-2,NA,TRBD1,TGTGCCAGCAGCGCACAACAGGGGGTTTACTATGGCTACACCTTC,CASSAQQGVYYGYTF
TRBV2,TRBJ2-7,NA,TRBD2,TGTGCCAGCAGAGACACCGGGACTAGCCCTCTATACGAGCAGTACTTC,CASRDTGTSPLYEQYF
TRBV11-2,TRBJ2-7,NA,TRBD1,TGTGCCAGCAGCTCAATGGGGACAGATGTCCACGAGCAGTACTTC,CASSSMGTDVHEQYF
TRBV6-5,TRBJ1-5,NA,NA,TGTGCCAGCGGACTAGAAGGTCCACGAAATCAGCCCCAGAATTTT,CASGLEGPRNQPQNF
TRBV2,TRBJ1-2,NA,NA,TGTGCCAGCAGCAACCGGGACAAAAGTAACTATGGCTACACCTTC,CASSNRDKSNYGYTF
TRBV5-6,TRBJ2-7,NA,NA,TGTGCCAGCAGCTTGATCGGGGGCTACGAGCAGTACTTC,CASSLIGGYEQYF
TRBV6-1,TRBJ2-1,NA,NA,TGTGCCAGCAGTGAAGCGGGGCTCTTCTCCTACAATGAGCAGTTCTTC,CASSEAGLFSYNEQFF
TRBV4-2,TRBJ2-1,NA,TRBD2,TGTGCCAGCAGCCAATCGGGGACTAGCGGAGCCAATGAGCAGTTCTTC,CASSQSGTSGANEQFF
TRBV6-5,TRBJ1-2,NA,TRBD1,TGTGCCAGCAGTAGACAGCCGGGACAGCACTATGGCTACACCTTC,CASSRQPGQHYGYTF
TRBV19,TRBJ1-2,NA,TRBD1,TGTGCCAGTAGTTTGGAGTATGACAGGGTCTTTGGCTACACCTTC,CASSLEYDRVFGYTF
TRBV21-1,TRBJ2-3,NA,NA,TGTGCCAGCAGGAACCCAACCCCGAAACAGGGGACCGGTACGCAGTATTTT,CASRNPTPKQGTGTQYF
TRBV6-1,TRBJ1-1,NA,NA,TGTGCCAGCAGTGAACTGAGGAGGCAGGGGACACCAACAAGTAAACTTTACACTGAAGCTTTCTTT,CASSELRRQGTPTSKLYTEAFF